The 17 T cell receptor beta chains listed next were all sequenced from one sample in a study of T cells in Graves' hyperthyroidism and ophthalmopathy. RNA transcripts were the template for amplifying TCR beta CDR3 regions. Carried out on the TCR CDR3, a first-round RT-PCR used the HTBI primer set. TCRdb recomputed calls from the multiplex PCR reads with MiXCR, one row per CDR3 protein. This sample has about 510,000 distinct CDR3 sequences; around 43% occur once, and the top ten carry 44%. The specimen was peripheral blood or thyroid tissue (not recorded which). These receptor sequences come from an adult woman with Graves' disease, either hyperthyroidism or ophthalmopathy (not recorded which).

The chain employs TRBV20-1 and TRBJ1-6, with 7 nucleotides matching TRBD1. The CDR3 runs 15 residues. The germline V gene has CDR1 DFQATT and CDR2 SNEGSKA (reference sequence). The J segment lost 10 bases and the V segment lost 0 bases, leaving 9 bases of the junction unmatched. The DNA of the CDR3 is TGCAGTGCTAGAGACCTAGGGGGCGGTGGATCACCCCTCCACTTT. It codes for CSARDLGGGGSPLHF.

V is TRBV19 and J is TRBJ2-7, with D possibly matching TRBD2 (6 bases). Trimming took off 10 bases at V and 7 bases at J, with 20 bases between the two ends. Germline V gives CDR1 LNHDA, CDR2 SQIVND (reference sequence). The CDR3 length is 13 residues. The CDR3 region is CATTDGSWVEQYF. DNA for the CDR3: TGTGCCACCACGGACGGGAGCTGGGTGGAGCAGTACTTC.

V is TRBV29-1 and J is TRBJ1-1; the match to TRBD1 covers 8 bases. The CDR3 extends over 12 amino acids. Germline V gives CDR1 SQVTM, CDR2 ANQGSEA. The J segment lost 6 bases and the V segment lost 6 bases, leaving 6 bases of the junction unmatched. For the CDR3, the DNA is TGCAGCGTCAGGACAGGGCTGGCTGAAGCTTTCTTT. Encoded protein: CSVRTGLAEAFF.

The V call is TRBV28, the J call TRBJ1-1; D ambiguous. With 2 bases removed from V and 10 bases from J, the gap between germline ends came to 17 bases. CDR1 and CDR2 (germline): MDHEN, SYDVKM. CDR3 length equals 14 residues. CDR3 sequence: CASSLPLSPVGAFF. DNA for the CDR3: TGTGCCAGCAGTTTACCGCTCAGTCCCGTTGGAGCTTTCTTT.

V and J are TRBV18 and TRBJ1-1; D call uncertain. The V end was cut by 4 bases, the J end by 1 base, with 13 bases between. The CDR3 is 15 residues long. Germline V CDR1 and CDR2: KGHSH, LQKENI. CDR3 sequence: CASSLVSASNTEAFF. The DNA of the CDR3 is TGTGCCAGCTCACTTGTCTCGGCCTCGAACACTGAAGCTTTCTTT.

This chain connects TRBV19 to TRBJ2-3, with unresolved D. V was shortened by 7 bases and J by 6 bases, with 17 bases between the two germline ends. This CDR3 contains 14 residues. CDR1 and CDR2 (germline): LNHDA, SQIVND (reference sequence). CDR3: CASTDGLKLDTQYF. CDR3 nucleotide sequence: TGTGCCAGTACGGACGGTCTGAAACTTGATACGCAGTATTTT.

The chain links TRBV13 to TRBJ2-6; 7 bases line up with TRBD2. This CDR3 region has 17 residues. The V segment lost 5 bases and the J segment 0 bases; nucleotides outside the gene matches: 7. CDR1 is PRHDT and CDR2 is FYEKMQ in the germline V gene (reference sequence). The CDR3 nucleotides read TGTGCCAGCAGCGGGAGGGTCGGGAGCTCTGGGGCCAACGTCCTGACTTTC. Encoded protein: CASSGRVGSSGANVLTF.

This clonotype was seen a single time. One end of the junction fails to match germline, which may point to a read error. The genes are TRBV2 and TRBJ1-5; TRBD1 aligns across 10 bases. Germline assignment: CDR1 SNHLY and CDR2 FYNNEI. The CDR3 length is 18 residues. The CDR3 reads CASSETGGFPYSNRPQHF. CDR3 nucleotide sequence: TGTGCCAGCAGTGAGACAGGGGGCTTCCCCTATAGCAATCGGCCCCAGCATTTT.

The chain employs TRBV20-1 and TRBJ1-4; unclear D gene. Germline CDR1 reads DFQATT; CDR2 reads SNEGSKA (reference sequence). This CDR3 comprises 12 residues. V lost 5 bases to trimming and J lost 8 bases, with 12 bases between them. The CDR3 reads CSAADLGEKLFF. The CDR3 region has the DNA TGCAGTGCTGCCGACCTGGGGGAAAAACTGTTTTTT.

This chain uses TRBV6-1 with TRBJ1-6; TRBD1 matches at 9 bases. The V and J ends lost 5 bases and 9 bases, in that order; junction bases with no gene match: 5. The CDR3 loop spans 14 amino acids. Germline values: CDR1 MNHNS, CDR2 SASEGT. CDR3 nucleotide sequence: TGTGCCAGCAGTCCGGGACAGGGAGTTTCACCCCTCCACTTT. It encodes CASSPGQGVSPLHF.

The chain combines TRBV2 with TRBJ1-2; D perhaps matches TRBD1 (6 bases). The CDR3 is 12 residues long. Looked up from germline, CDR1 is SNHLY and CDR2 is FYNNEI. DNA of the CDR3: TGTGCTAGAGAACAGGGAGGGTATGGCTACACCTTC. This sequence encodes CAREQGGYGYTF.

The CDR3 loop reads CSVVQGVYEQYF. CDR3 in DNA: TGCAGCGTTGTGCAGGGGGTCTACGAGCAGTACTTC. The chain is built from TRBV29-1 and TRBJ2-7, with 7 bases aligning to TRBD1. The CDR3 is 12 residues long. Germline-derived CDR1 and CDR2 are SQVTM and ANQGSEA. The trim removed 4 bases at V and 3 bases at J, leaving 3 bases unmatched.

V and J are TRBV7-9 and TRBJ1-5; 7 bases fit TRBD1. The germline V gene encodes CDR1 SEHNR and CDR2 FQNEAQ (reference sequence). The V and J ends lost 5 bases and 6 bases, in that order; junction bases with no gene match: 7. This CDR3 has 14 amino acids. The chain's CDR3 is CASSARTGGQPQHF. The CDR3, as DNA: TGTGCCAGCAGCGCCAGGACAGGCGGTCAGCCCCAGCATTTT.

The CDR3 spells CASSLVSRVGQETQYF. CDR3 in DNA: TGTGCCAGCAGCTTGGTCTCCAGGGTCGGCCAAGAGACCCAGTACTTC. The chain has TRBV7-2 and TRBJ2-5; a weak D match, TRBD1 (5 bases). This CDR3 spans 16 amino acids. V was pared by 3 bases and J by 1 base, with 15 bases between. Germline CDR1 and CDR2: SGHTA and FQGNSA.

This rearrangement joins TRBV9 to TRBJ1-3, with D perhaps TRBD1 (5 bases). Between the trimmed V and J ends, which lost 0 bases and 1 base, there was a span of 8 bases. Germline CDR1 is SGDLS and CDR2 is YYNGEE. There are 15 residues in the CDR3. CDR3 in amino acids: CASSVEWGSGNTIYF. CDR3 DNA: TGTGCCAGCAGCGTAGAGTGGGGGTCTGGAAACACCATATATTTT.

The chain employs TRBV10-3 and TRBJ1-5, with 7 bases aligning to TRBD1. Germline CDR1 reads ENHRY; CDR2 reads SYGVKD. The CDR3 covers 15 residues. V lost 2 bases and J lost 4; bases outside the gene matches: 5. The CDR3 here is CAISEQGGENQPQHF. CDR3 coding DNA: TGTGCCATCAGTGAGCAGGGGGGTGAGAATCAGCCCCAGCATTTT.

This chain connects TRBV10-3 to TRBJ2-6; 9 bases are a match to TRBD2. The CDR3 totals 17 residues. Germline assignment: CDR1 ENHRY and CDR2 SYGVKD. V trimming: 10 bases; J trimming: 0 bases; junction bases outside the gene matches: 10. Written as DNA, the CDR3 is TGTGCCACCACGACGGGACTAGCTATCTCTGGGGCCAACGTCCTGACTTTC. It yields the protein CATTTGLAISGANVLTF.